The 24 T cell receptor beta chains below were found in one sample sequenced in a study of tumor and adjacent non-tumor tissue in lung cancer. RNA was extracted from bulk tissue without any cell sorting. Distant lung tissue was collected more than 3 cm away from the tumor edge. The library came from three nested PCR rounds adapted from ARM-PCR protocols. TCRdb re-analysed the multiplex PCR reads in MiXCR, keeping a single row per CDR3 protein. Among 50,000 to 70,000 distinct CDR3 sequences listed, roughly 57% were seen once. Sequenced: distant non-tumor lung tissue. The source of these receptors is a man between 70 and 80 years old with non-small cell lung cancer.

V is TRBV6-1 and J is TRBJ2-7, with a tentative D call TRBD2 (6 bases). The germline V gene encodes CDR1 MNHNS and CDR2 SASEGT. V lost 0 bases to trimming and J lost 3 bases, with 15 bases between them. The CDR3 length is 16 residues. The CDR3 sequence: CASSEASFGGDYEQYF. In nucleotides, the CDR3 is TGTGCCAGCAGTGAAGCGTCATTTGGAGGGGACTACGAGCAGTACTTC.

As for this clonotype: At one end the junction does not follow the germline gene, possibly because of a read error. The chain combines TRBV11-3 with TRBJ2-5, with D unresolved. The CDR3 totals 13 residues. Germline CDR1 and CDR2: SGHNT and YENEEA. The DNA for the CDR3 is TGTACCAGCAGCAAGGACGGGCAAGAGACCCAGTACTTC. It translates to CTSSKDGQETQYF. Full variable domain (remainder filled in from reference TRBV11-3 and TRBJ2-5): EAGVVQSPRYKIIEKKQPVAFWCNPISGHNTLYWYLQNLGQGPELLIRYENEEAVDDSQLPKDRFSAERLKGVDSTLKIQPAELGDSAVYLCTSSKDGQETQYFGPGTRLLVL.

This sequence joins TRBV4-1 and TRBJ2-5; D not certain. Trimming shortened V by 4 bases and J by 5 bases, and 20 bases separated the two germline ends. The CDR3 runs to 16 residues. Germline V gene data show CDR1 as MGHRA and CDR2 as YSYEKL. The CDR3 DNA reads TGCGCCAGCAGCCGCTCCTTGAGACATGGTGTGGAGACCCAGTACTTC. This gives the protein CASSRSLRHGVETQYF.

This clonotype showed up just a few times. A much larger clone lies a single base off, so this may be a read error. The V call is TRBV10-3, the J call TRBJ1-2, with no clear D. This CDR3 region has 11 residues. The ends were cut back, 5 bases at V and 9 bases at J, with 10 bases in the middle. Germline-derived CDR1 and CDR2 are ENHRY and SYGVKD. CDR3 bases: TGTGCCATCAGTATAACTGGGAGCTACACCTTC. The encoded protein is CAISITGSYTF.

This clonotype was observed a few times. The V call is TRBV5-4, the J call TRBJ2-5, with 9 bases fitting TRBD2. The CDR3 extends over 16 amino acids. The V segment lost 2 bases and the J segment 1 base; nucleotides outside the gene matches: 6. Germline lookup yields CDR1 SGHNT and CDR2 YYREEE (reference sequence). CDR3 sequence (DNA): TGTGCCAGCAGCTTTCGACTAGCGGACTTCCAAGAGACCCAGTACTTC. Its protein is CASSFRLADFQETQYF.

Points on this clonotype: One junction end disagrees with the germline gene, perhaps due to a read error. J is TRBJ2-7 and V is TRBV10-3; D gene uncertain. The CDR3 is 14 residues long. Germline CDR1 reads ENHRY; CDR2 reads SYGVKD. The CDR3 is CAISQTSSDNEQYF. CDR3 coding DNA: TGTGCCATCAGCCAGACCAGTTCCGATAACGAGCAGTATTTC.

This clonotype was seen ten or more times. The chain carries TRBV20-1 and TRBJ2-7, with 8 bases matching TRBD2. V lost 6 bases and J lost 2; bases outside the gene matches: 12. The germline gives CDR1 DFQATT, CDR2 SNEGSKA (reference sequence). The CDR3 is made up of 15 amino acids. The CDR3 spells CSATLTAGGTYEQYF. CDR3 in DNA: TGCAGTGCAACACTAACCGCGGGAGGAACCTACGAGCAGTACTTC.

The chain recombines TRBV5-1 with TRBJ2-1; D may be TRBD2 (5 bases). The CDR3 has 14 residues. Germline CDR1 and CDR2: SGHRS and YFSETQ. With 4 bases removed from V and 0 bases from J, the gap between germline ends came to 8 bases. The CDR3 nucleotides are TGCGCCAGCAGCAGGGAGAGCTCCTACAATGAGCAGTTCTTC. It codes for CASSRESSYNEQFF.

A note on this clonotype: A read error may produce the germline difference seen at one junction end. V is TRBV28 and J is TRBJ2-3; a weak D match, TRBD1 (5 bases). This CDR3 is built from 14 residues. CDR1 and CDR2 (germline): MDHEN, SYDVKM. This chain's CDR3 is CVSSFVQGTDTRYF. Here the CDR3 DNA reads TGTGTCAGCAGTTTCGTTCAGGGCACGGATACGCGGTATTTT.

The table lists this clonotype with many counts. V is TRBV20-1 and J is TRBJ2-7; D possibly corresponds to TRBD2 (5 bases). The CDR3 totals 15 residues. Per the germline V gene, CDR1 is DFQATT and CDR2 is SNEGSKA (reference sequence). V lost 5 bases and J lost 1, with 18 bases in between. The CDR3 sequence is CSAPLGVERSYEQYF. In DNA, the CDR3 is TGCAGTGCTCCCCTGGGTGTGGAGCGGTCCTACGAGCAGTACTTC.

The chain is built from TRBV11-1 and TRBJ1-2; 7 bases are a match to TRBD1. Germline V gives CDR1 SGHAT, CDR2 FQDESV (reference sequence). The CDR3 loop spans 13 amino acids. CDR3 in amino acids: CISSSTGVLGYTF. CDR3 nucleotide sequence: TGTATCAGCAGCTCAACAGGGGTTCTTGGCTACACCTTC.

As for this clonotype: This may be a read error: a much more frequent sequence differs by one nucleotide. The chain employs TRBV4-1 and TRBJ1-2; TRBD1 might be the D (5 bases). This CDR3 has 15 residues. Looked up from germline, CDR1 is MGHRA and CDR2 is YSYEKL. The CDR3 coding sequence is TGCGCCAGCAGCCAGGACCACTGGGGCTCCTATGGCTACATCTTC. Its protein product is CASSQDHWGSYGYIF.

This clonotype was recorded only once. The germline gene is not matched at one end of the junction; a read error may be the cause. The rearrangement joins TRBV11-2 to TRBJ2-7; 11 nucleotides line up with TRBD1. CDR3 length: 18 amino acids. Germline assignment: CDR1 SGHAT and CDR2 FQNNGV. CDR3 coding DNA: TGTGCCAGTAGCCCAACACCCCGGGACAGGGGGTCTCCCTACGTGCAGTACTTC. It codes for CASSPTPRDRGSPYVQYF.

This chain connects TRBV4-1 to TRBJ2-7; no clear D. Germline V gives CDR1 MGHRA, CDR2 YSYEKL. The CDR3 totals 15 residues. V lost 3 bases and J lost 0, with 12 bases in between. CDR3 coding DNA: TGCGCCAGCAGCCAGGTGCCGAGGTTCTCCTACGAGCAGTACTTC. Translation: CASSQVPRFSYEQYF.

About this clonotype: A read error may explain this, as a much larger clone is one base away. V and J are TRBV14 and TRBJ2-2; tentative D call: TRBD1 (6 bases). The CDR3 contains 13 residues. Per the germline V gene, CDR1 is SGHDN and CDR2 is FVKESK. The CDR3 sequence is CTSSPWTVGELFF. CDR3 nucleotides: TGTACCAGCAGCCCCTGGACAGTTGGGGAGCTGTTTTTT. The full variable domain, its missing parts supplied by reference TRBV14 and TRBJ2-2, is EAGVTQFPSHSVIEKGQTVTLRCDPISGHDNLYWYRRVMGKEIKFLLHFVKESKQDESGMPNNRFLAERTGGTYSTLKVQPAELEDSGVYFCTSSPWTVGELFFGEGSRLTVL.

Note on this clonotype: The junction departs from the called germline gene at one end, perhaps through a read error. V usage is TRBV11-2 and J usage is TRBJ2-7, with D unresolved. The CDR3 is made up of 14 amino acids. Per the germline V gene, CDR1 is SGHAT and CDR2 is FQNNGV. CDR3: CVSSLGDGNCEQYF. The CDR3 DNA follows: TGTGTCAGCAGCTTAGGAGACGGAAACTGCGAGCAGTACTTC.

This clonotype was counted many times. The CDR3 loop is CASRFQGNQPQHF. CDR3 DNA: TGTGCCAGCAGGTTTCAGGGGAATCAGCCCCAGCATTTT. The chain combines TRBV12-3 or TRBV12-4 with TRBJ1-5, with D maybe TRBD1 (6 bases). V lost 6 bases and J lost 4, with 10 bases in between. This CDR3 contains 13 residues.

With regard to this clonotype: Given a much more abundant clone one base away, this may be a read error. The chain links TRBV21-1 to TRBJ2-7; TRBD1, the table's D call, was not compared with the DNA. TRBV21-1 is assigned pseudogene status. CDR3 size: 17 residues. The CDR3 bases are TGTGCCACCAGCAATTCCCCTTTACCCATTGGGGGGCTCGAGCAGTACTTC. It specifies CATSNSPLPIGGLEQYF.

The V call is TRBV20-1, the J call TRBJ1-1; D call uncertain. Between the trimmed V and J ends, which lost 0 bases and 2 bases, there was a span of 7 bases. The CDR3 has 13 residues. Germline assignment: CDR1 DFQATT and CDR2 SNEGSKA (reference sequence). As DNA, the CDR3 is TGCAGTGCTAGAGATTGGGGTAACACTGAAGCTTTCTTT. Encoded protein: CSARDWGNTEAFF.

Remarks on this clonotype: A read error may be the cause here, since a much bigger clone is one base away. The chain has TRBV5-5 and TRBJ2-7, with D perhaps TRBD1 (6 bases). Trimming removed 4 bases from V and 4 bases from J, with 12 bases in between. Germline values: CDR1 SGHKS, CDR2 YYEKEE (reference sequence). CDR3 length: 13 amino acids. Here the CDR3 DNA reads TGTGCCAGCAGCAAGAACGGACAGTACGAGCAGTACTTC. Translating gives CASSKNGQYEQYF.

A few counts support this clonotype. One end of the junction fails to match germline, which may point to a read error. The chain uses TRBV11-1 and TRBJ2-5; D is possibly TRBD2 (5 bases). The germline CDR1 and CDR2 sequences are SGHAT and FQDESV (reference sequence). This CDR3 region has 14 residues. CDR3 residues: CASTRGDPQETQHF. DNA for the CDR3: TGTGCCAGTACCCGGGGTGATCCACAAGAGACTCAGCACTTC.

This clonotype was counted at least ten times. CDR3 in DNA: TGTGCCAGCAGTTCGGACGGCTACTCTGGAAACACCATATATTTT. Encoded protein: CASSSDGYSGNTIYF. The chain couples TRBV6-6 to TRBJ1-3, with D unresolved. V shed 4 bases and J shed 0 bases, with 10 bases lying between them. Germline V gene data show CDR1 as MNHNY and CDR2 as SVGAGI (reference sequence). This CDR3 region has 15 residues.

The rearrangement joins TRBV29-1 to TRBJ1-5; 11 positions match TRBD1. Per the germline V gene, CDR1 is SQVTM and CDR2 is ANQGSEA. Trimming cost V 6 bases and J 13 bases; bases outside gene matches: 23. This CDR3 spans 17 amino acids. This CDR3 is CSVDIGTGGLSNQPQHF. The DNA for the CDR3 is TGCAGCGTAGACATCGGGACAGGGGGTTTGAGCAATCAACCTCAGCATTTT. Full variable domain (rest looked up from reference TRBV29-1 and TRBJ1-5): SAVISQKPSRDICQRGTSLTIQCQVDSQVTMMFWYRQQPGQSLTLIATANQGSEATYESGFVIDKFPISRPNLTFSTLTVSNMSPEDSSIYLCSVDIGTGGLSNQPQHFGDGTRLSIL.

Comments on this clonotype: A read error may explain this, as a much larger clone is one base away. The missing conserved phenylalanine or tryptophan at the end of this CDR3 makes a read error likely. This chain links TRBV12-3 or TRBV12-4 with TRBJ1-6, with a possible D match to TRBD1 (6 bases). Trimming pared 7 bases from V and 0 bases from J, leaving 13 bases between. CDR3 length: 16 amino acids. The DNA of the CDR3 is TGTGCCAGCACTTCGAGGGGGAGCTCCTATAATTCACCCCTCCACATT. It encodes CASTSRGSSYNSPLHI.